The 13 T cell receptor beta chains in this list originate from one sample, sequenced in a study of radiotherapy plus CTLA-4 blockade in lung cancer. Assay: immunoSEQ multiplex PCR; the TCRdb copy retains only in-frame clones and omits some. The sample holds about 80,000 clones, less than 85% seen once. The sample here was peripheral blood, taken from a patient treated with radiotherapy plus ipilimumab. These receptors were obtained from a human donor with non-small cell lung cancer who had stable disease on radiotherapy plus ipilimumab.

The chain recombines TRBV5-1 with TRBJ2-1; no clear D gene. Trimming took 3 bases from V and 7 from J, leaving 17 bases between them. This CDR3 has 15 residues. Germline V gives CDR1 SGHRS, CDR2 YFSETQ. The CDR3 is CASSSNLRKRNEQFF. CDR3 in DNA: TGCGCCAGCAGCTCGAACCTTAGGAAGAGGAATGAGCAGTTCTTC. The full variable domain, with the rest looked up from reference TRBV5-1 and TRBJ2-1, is KAGVTQTPRYLIKTRGQQVTLSCSPISGHRSVSWYQQTPGQGLQFLFEYFSETQRNKGNFPGRFSGRQFSNSRSEMNVSTLELGDSALYLCASSSNLRKRNEQFFGPGTRLTVL.

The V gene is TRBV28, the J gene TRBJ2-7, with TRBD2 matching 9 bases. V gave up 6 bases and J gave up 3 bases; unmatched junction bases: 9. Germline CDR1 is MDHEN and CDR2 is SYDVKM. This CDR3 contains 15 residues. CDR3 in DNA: TGTGCCAGCAGGAACGGCGGGGGGGGTCGCTACGAGCAGTACTTC. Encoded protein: CASRNGGGGRYEQYF. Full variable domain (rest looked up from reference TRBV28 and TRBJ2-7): DVKVTQSSRYLVKRTGEKVFLECVQDMDHENMFWYRQDPGLGLRLIYFSYDVKMKEKGDIPEGYSVSREKKERFSLILESASTNQTSMYLCASRNGGGGRYEQYFGPGTRLTVT.

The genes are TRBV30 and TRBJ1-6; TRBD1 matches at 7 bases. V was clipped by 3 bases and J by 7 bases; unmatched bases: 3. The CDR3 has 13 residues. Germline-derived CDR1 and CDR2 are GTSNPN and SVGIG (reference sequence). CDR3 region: CAWSDRENSPLHF. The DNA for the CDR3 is TGTGCCTGGAGCGACAGGGAAAATTCACCCCTCCACTTT.

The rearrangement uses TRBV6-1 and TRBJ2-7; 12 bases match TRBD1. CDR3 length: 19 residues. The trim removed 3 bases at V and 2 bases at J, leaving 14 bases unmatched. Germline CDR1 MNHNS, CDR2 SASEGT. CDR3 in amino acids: CASSDPSGTGGAGPYEQYF. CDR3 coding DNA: TGTGCCAGCAGTGATCCTTCCGGGACAGGGGGCGCGGGTCCCTACGAGCAGTACTTC.

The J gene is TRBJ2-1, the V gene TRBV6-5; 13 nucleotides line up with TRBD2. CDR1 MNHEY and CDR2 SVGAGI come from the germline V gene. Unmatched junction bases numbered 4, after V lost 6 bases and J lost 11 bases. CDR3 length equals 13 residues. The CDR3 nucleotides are TGTGCCAGCAGCCGGACTAGCGGGAGAAAGCAGTTCTTC. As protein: CASSRTSGRKQFF.

In DNA, the CDR3 is TGTGCCAGCAGCTTAAGGTCGGGGGGGAACATTCAGTACTTC. Translation gives CASSLRSGGNIQYF. The genes are TRBV7-9 and TRBJ2-4; 8 bases align to TRBD2. Trimming removed 2 bases from V and 7 bases from J; junction bases left unmatched: 4. The CDR3 covers 14 residues. CDR1 SEHNR and CDR2 FQNEAQ come from the germline V gene (reference sequence).

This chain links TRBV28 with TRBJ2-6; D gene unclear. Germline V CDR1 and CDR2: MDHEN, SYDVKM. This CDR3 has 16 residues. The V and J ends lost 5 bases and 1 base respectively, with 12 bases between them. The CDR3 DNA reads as TGTGCCAGCAGTCCTGCCGGGTTTTCTGGGGCCAACGTCCTGACTTTC. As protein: CASSPAGFSGANVLTF.

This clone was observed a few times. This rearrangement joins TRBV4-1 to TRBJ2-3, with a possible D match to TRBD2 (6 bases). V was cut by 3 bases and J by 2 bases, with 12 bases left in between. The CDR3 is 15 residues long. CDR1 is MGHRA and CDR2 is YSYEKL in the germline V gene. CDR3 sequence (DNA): TGCGCCAGCAGCCAGAGGGACTCTAACACAGATACGCAGTATTTT. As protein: CASSQRDSNTDTQYF.

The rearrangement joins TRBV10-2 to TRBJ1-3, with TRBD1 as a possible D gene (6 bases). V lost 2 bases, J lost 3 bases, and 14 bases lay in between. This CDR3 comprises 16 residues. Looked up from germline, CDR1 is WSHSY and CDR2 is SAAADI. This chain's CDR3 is CASSEKAGGVGNTIYF. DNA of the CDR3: TGCGCCAGCAGTGAGAAGGCGGGGGGCGTTGGAAACACCATATATTTT.

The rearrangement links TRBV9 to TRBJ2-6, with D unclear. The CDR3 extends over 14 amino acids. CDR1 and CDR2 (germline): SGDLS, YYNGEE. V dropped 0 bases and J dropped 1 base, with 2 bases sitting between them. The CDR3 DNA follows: TGTGCCAGCAGCGTAGCTTCTGGGGCCAACGTCCTGACTTTC. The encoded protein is CASSVASGANVLTF.

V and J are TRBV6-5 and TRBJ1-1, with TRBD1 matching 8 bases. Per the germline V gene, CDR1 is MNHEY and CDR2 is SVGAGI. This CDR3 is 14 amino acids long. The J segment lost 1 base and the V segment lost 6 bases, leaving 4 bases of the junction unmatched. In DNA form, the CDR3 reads TGTGCCAGCAGGCGGACAGGGACGAACACTGAAGCTTTCTTT. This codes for CASRRTGTNTEAFF.

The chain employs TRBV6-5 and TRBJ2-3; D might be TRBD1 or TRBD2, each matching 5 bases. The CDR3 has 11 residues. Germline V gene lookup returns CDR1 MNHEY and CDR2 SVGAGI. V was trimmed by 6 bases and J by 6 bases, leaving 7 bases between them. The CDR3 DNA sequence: TGTGCCAGCAGAGAGGGGGATACGCAGTATTTT. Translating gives CASREGDTQYF.

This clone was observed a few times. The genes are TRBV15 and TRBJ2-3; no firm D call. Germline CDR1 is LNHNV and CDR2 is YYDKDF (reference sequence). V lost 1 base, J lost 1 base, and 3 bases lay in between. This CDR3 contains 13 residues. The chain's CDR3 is CATSRGGTDTQYF. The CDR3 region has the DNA TGTGCCACCAGCAGAGGGGGCACAGATACGCAGTATTTT.